This T cell receptor (beta chain) was recorded in a study of T cells in Graves' hyperthyroidism and ophthalmopathy. Amplified regions were TCR beta CDR3 sequences from RNA transcripts. The TCR CDR3 first-round RT-PCR relied on the HTBI primer set. TCRdb re-derived calls from the multiplex PCR reads in MiXCR, one entry per CDR3 protein. The sample carries 480,000 or so distinct CDR3 sequences, 46% recorded once. Findings and limits, study-wide: Appearing also in blood were most of the thyroid clonotypes expanded above 0.001.

Germline V gives CDR1 SGDLS, CDR2 YYNGEE. The CDR3 extends over 13 amino acids. V dropped 7 bases and J dropped 4 bases, with 14 bases sitting between them. This clonotype showed up many times. Its target is unknown. This receptor was taken from an adult woman with Graves' disease, either hyperthyroidism or ophthalmopathy (not recorded which). The sample comprised peripheral blood or thyroid tissue (not recorded which). The chain carries TRBV9 and TRBJ2-5; tentative D call: TRBD1 (7 bases). The CDR3 nucleotides read TGTGCCAGCGCAACAGGGGAGGCAGAGACCCAGTACTTC. Its protein product is CASATGEAETQYF.